The 26 T cell receptor beta chains listed next were all sequenced from one sample in a study of cytomegalovirus exposure and HLA in healthy donors. Use of 60 Vbeta and 13 Jbeta primers characterized the PCR. TCRdb's table, derived via immunoSEQ multiplex PCR, lists solely in-frame clones and lacks some. The table counts tens of thousands of clones; about 3.6% lies in the top ten. Sequencing input: PBMCs. These receptor sequences come from a middle-aged woman in good health and CMV-seropositive.

This chain connects TRBV19 to TRBJ2-7; tentative D call: TRBD2 (5 bases). Trimming removed 5 bases from V and 3 bases from J, with 11 bases in between. Germline CDR1 and CDR2: LNHDA and SQIVND (reference sequence). This CDR3 spans 13 amino acids. The CDR3 loop is CASSPRAGYEQYF. The CDR3 DNA reads as TGTGCCAGTAGTCCACGGGCGGGCTACGAGCAGTACTTC.

The chain uses TRBV6-5 and TRBJ2-3; perhaps TRBD1 as D (5 bases). V was clipped by 6 bases and J by 4 bases, with 14 bases between them. The CDR3 loop spans 14 amino acids. Germline assignment: CDR1 MNHEY and CDR2 SVGAGI. In DNA form, the CDR3 reads TGTGCCAGCAGCCCTAGATCAGGGCCAGATACGCAGTATTTT. Its translation is CASSPRSGPDTQYF.

The chain couples TRBV19 to TRBJ1-2; D possibly corresponds to TRBD1 (6 bases). Germline V lookup: CDR1 LNHDA, CDR2 SQIVND (reference sequence). Trimming took 3 bases from V and 4 from J, leaving 12 bases between them. The CDR3 spans 14 residues. CDR3 amino acids: CASSIGGPRYGYTF. CDR3 in DNA: TGTGCCAGTAGTATCGGGGGGCCGCGCTATGGCTACACCTTC.

The V gene is TRBV5-4, the J gene TRBJ2-7; 11 bases agree with TRBD2. With 4 bases clipped from V and 2 bases from J, the junction kept 11 bases outside the gene matches. The CDR3 loop spans 17 amino acids. CDR1 is SGHNT, CDR2 YYREEE, per germline (reference sequence). CDR3 sequence: CASSVSLAGGKAYEQYF. For the CDR3, the DNA is TGTGCCAGCAGCGTTAGTCTAGCGGGAGGAAAGGCCTACGAGCAGTACTTC.

CDR3 residues: CASSPRSPLYEQYF. The CDR3 bases are TGTGCCAGCAGTCCTCGCAGTCCCCTCTACGAGCAGTACTTC. This chain uses TRBV27 with TRBJ2-7, with no clear D. This CDR3 spans 14 amino acids. V lost 5 bases, J lost 3 bases, and 14 bases lay in between. Germline loops: CDR1 MNHEY, CDR2 SMNVEV (reference sequence).

The V call is TRBV30, the J call TRBJ2-1; 10 positions match TRBD2. CDR3 size: 17 residues. Trimming cost V 6 bases and J 1 base; bases outside gene matches: 12. Germline-derived CDR1 and CDR2 are GTSNPN and SVGIG (reference sequence). The CDR3 DNA reads TGTGCCTGCCCCAAAGGGGCTAGCGGGAGTTCCTACAATGAGCAGTTCTTC. This sequence encodes CACPKGASGSSYNEQFF.

This chain connects TRBV15 to TRBJ1-1; TRBD1 matches 7 bases. Germline trimming cut 0 bases from V and 1 base from J; bases unmatched to any gene: 2. Germline CDR1 reads LNHNV; CDR2 reads YYDKDF (reference sequence). The CDR3 consists of 15 residues. The CDR3 nucleotides are TGTGCCACCAGCAGAGACGGACAGGAGAACACTGAAGCTTTCTTT. The encoded protein is CATSRDGQENTEAFF.

The chain has TRBV4-1 and TRBJ2-1; TRBD2 aligns across 7 bases. V lost 3 bases to trimming and J lost 4 bases; unmatched junction nucleotides: 12. The CDR3 contains 17 residues. CDR1 is MGHRA and CDR2 is YSYEKL in the germline V gene. The CDR3 DNA is TGCGCCAGCAGCCACGACCCCCCCCTGCGGGGGTACAATGAGCAGTTCTTC. Encoded protein: CASSHDPPLRGYNEQFF.

This chain joins TRBV4-3 and TRBJ1-2; D possibly corresponds to TRBD1 (6 bases). With 1 base removed from V and 8 bases from J, the gap between germline ends came to 11 bases. This CDR3 comprises 13 residues. Germline values: CDR1 LGHNA, CDR2 YSLEER. In nucleotides, the CDR3 is TGCGCCAGCAGCCAAGTCGCAGGGGAAGGCTACACCTTC. Translated, it gives CASSQVAGEGYTF.

The V gene is TRBV28, the J gene TRBJ2-7, with D maybe TRBD2 (6 bases). V lost 6 bases to trimming and J lost 2 bases, with 17 bases between them. The germline V gene has CDR1 MDHEN and CDR2 SYDVKM. The CDR3 extends over 15 amino acids. The CDR3 DNA sequence: TGTGCCAGCAGCTGGACGACGACGGGGGCCTACGAGCAGTACTTC. Encoded protein: CASSWTTTGAYEQYF.

The chain couples TRBV5-4 to TRBJ1-2; D may be TRBD1 (5 bases). Trimming shortened V by 4 bases and J by 1 base, and 8 bases separated the two germline ends. Germline loops: CDR1 SGHNT, CDR2 YYREEE (reference sequence). The CDR3 loop spans 13 amino acids. The CDR3: CASSARDNYGYTF. The CDR3 DNA sequence: TGTGCCAGCAGCGCCAGGGATAACTATGGCTACACCTTC.

V usage is TRBV7-9 and J usage is TRBJ2-5, with 10 bases that match TRBD2. The CDR3 has 17 amino acids. Germline loops: CDR1 SEHNR, CDR2 FQNEAQ (reference sequence). The J segment lost 2 bases and the V segment lost 6 bases, leaving 12 bases of the junction unmatched. CDR3 region: CASRPFPGLAYQETQYF. The CDR3 coding sequence is TGTGCCAGCAGACCGTTTCCGGGACTAGCGTATCAAGAGACCCAGTACTTC.

The chain has TRBV30 and TRBJ2-4; 7 positions match TRBD1. CDR3 length: 16 residues. J gave up 0 bases and V 0 bases, and 5 bases lay outside the gene matches. The V gene's germline CDR1 is GTSNPN and CDR2 SVGIG (reference sequence). This chain's CDR3 is CAWSVGTALAKNIQYF. The CDR3 region has the DNA TGTGCCTGGAGTGTAGGGACAGCTCTAGCCAAAAACATTCAGTACTTC.

The V call is TRBV18, the J call TRBJ1-2; D is uncertain. CDR3 size: 15 residues. V was trimmed by 5 bases and J by 6 bases, leaving 19 bases between them. The V gene's germline CDR1 is KGHSH and CDR2 LQKENI. CDR3 residues: CASSVLGGEEHGYTF. The CDR3 DNA sequence: TGTGCCAGCTCAGTTCTGGGCGGGGAGGAACATGGCTACACCTTC. Full variable domain (rest looked up from reference TRBV18 and TRBJ1-2): NAGVMQNPRHLVRRRGQEARLRCSPMKGHSHVYWYRQLPEEGLKFMVYLQKENIIDESGMPKERFSAEFPKEGPSILRIQQVVRGDSAAYFCASSVLGGEEHGYTFGSGTRLTVV.

The chain has TRBV23-1 and TRBJ1-1; D possibly corresponds to TRBD1 (5 bases). TRBV23-1 has ORF status, its function being uncertain. This CDR3 has 15 residues. The V gene lost 0 bases and the J gene lost 0 bases, with 8 bases spanning the gap. Written as DNA, the CDR3 is TGCGCCAGCAGTCAATCTGGGGCAATGAACACTGAAGCTTTCTTT. Translation gives CASSQSGAMNTEAFF.

The chain employs TRBV7-2 and TRBJ2-7; 7 bases match TRBD2. The ends lost 4 bases at V and 2 bases at J; junction bases unmatched: 2. The germline gives CDR1 SGHTA, CDR2 FQGNSA. The CDR3 covers 13 residues. CDR3 sequence reads: CASSSSGPYEQYF. The CDR3, as DNA: TGTGCCAGCAGCTCTAGCGGCCCCTACGAGCAGTACTTC.

V is TRBV5-1 and J is TRBJ2-3; TRBD2 agrees at 13 bases. The germline gives CDR1 SGHRS, CDR2 YFSETQ. The CDR3 loop spans 16 amino acids. The junction had 6 bases not matched to a gene; V was cut back by 4 bases and J by 4 bases. CDR3 region: CASSLAGLAGADTQYF. In DNA form, the CDR3 reads TGCGCCAGCAGCCTGGCCGGACTAGCGGGAGCAGATACGCAGTATTTT.

The J gene is TRBJ2-7, the V gene TRBV20-1; TRBD2 matches at 10 bases. V lost 5 bases to trimming and J lost 7 bases; unmatched junction nucleotides: 2. Germline assignment: CDR1 DFQATT and CDR2 SNEGSKA (reference sequence). The CDR3 consists of 11 residues. CDR3 bases: TGCAGTGCTCTAGCGGGAGAGGAGCAGTACTTC. Translation gives CSALAGEEQYF.

CDR3 residues: CASRLRAPRSGPRRETQYF. The CDR3 nucleotides read TGTGCCAGCAGACTTCGGGCACCGCGTAGCGGCCCTAGGCGAGAGACCCAGTACTTC. V is TRBV28 and J is TRBJ2-5, with D possibly matching TRBD2 (6 bases). V lost 6 bases and J lost 4, with 30 bases in between. The CDR3 extends over 19 amino acids. Per germline, CDR1 MDHEN and CDR2 SYDVKM.

V and J are TRBV6-1 and TRBJ2-7; no reliable D call. V lost 3 bases and J 3 bases, leaving 6 bases between the germline ends. Germline CDR1 is MNHNS and CDR2 is SASEGT. This CDR3 has 12 amino acids. CDR3 protein: CASSEVHYEQYF. The CDR3 region has the DNA TGTGCCAGCAGTGAGGTACACTACGAGCAGTACTTC.

The chain employs TRBV2 and TRBJ2-6; TRBD2 aligns across 8 bases. Germline CDR1 SNHLY, CDR2 FYNNEI. The CDR3 covers 16 residues. The V and J ends lost 3 bases and 2 bases, in that order; junction bases with no gene match: 3. The chain's CDR3 is CASSEGGLAGANVLTF. The CDR3 region has the DNA TGTGCCAGCAGTGAGGGGGGACTAGCTGGGGCCAACGTCCTGACTTTC.

The rearrangement links TRBV18 to TRBJ2-4; TRBD2 matches at 8 bases. The V and J ends lost 6 bases and 6 bases, in that order; junction bases with no gene match: 7. The CDR3 totals 14 residues. Germline loops: CDR1 KGHSH, CDR2 LQKENI. The DNA of the CDR3 is TGTGCCAGCTCCCCGAGCGGGAGTGGAAACATTCAGTACTTC. Translated, it gives CASSPSGSGNIQYF.

The chain has TRBV7-9 and TRBJ2-1; possibly TRBD1 for D (6 bases). The germline gives CDR1 SEHNR, CDR2 FQNEAQ (reference sequence). Trimming stripped 4 bases from V and 5 bases from J, with 15 bases between. The CDR3 loop spans 15 amino acids. The CDR3 protein is CASSSDRRNHNEQFF. CDR3 bases: TGTGCCAGCAGCTCGGACAGAAGAAACCACAATGAGCAGTTCTTC.

This sequence joins TRBV2 and TRBJ2-2, with 8 bases identical to TRBD2. CDR3 length: 17 amino acids. Germline lookup yields CDR1 SNHLY and CDR2 FYNNEI. Germline trimming cut 3 bases from V and 4 bases from J; bases unmatched to any gene: 10. Here the CDR3 DNA reads TGTGCCAGCAGTGAGGGTTGGGCTAGCGGGCGCACCGGGGAGCTGTTTTTT. Encoded protein: CASSEGWASGRTGELFF.

This chain uses TRBV2 with TRBJ2-7, with D perhaps TRBD1 (5 bases). The CDR3 sequence is 11 residues long. Germline V gives CDR1 SNHLY, CDR2 FYNNEI. Between the trimmed V and J ends, which lost 8 bases and 9 bases, there was a span of 14 bases. This CDR3 is CASAQRGVQYF. For the CDR3, the DNA is TGTGCCAGCGCACAAAGGGGTGTGCAGTACTTC.

V gene TRBV18 combines with J gene TRBJ2-2; tentatively, D is TRBD1 (7 bases). V lost 4 bases to trimming and J lost 5 bases, with 20 bases between them. Germline V gene sequence: CDR1 KGHSH, CDR2 LQKENI. The CDR3 has 17 amino acids. The CDR3 nucleotides are TGTGCCAGCTCACTTTACCTGCTGACAGGGAGGACCGGGGAGCTGTTTTTT. It specifies CASSLYLLTGRTGELFF.